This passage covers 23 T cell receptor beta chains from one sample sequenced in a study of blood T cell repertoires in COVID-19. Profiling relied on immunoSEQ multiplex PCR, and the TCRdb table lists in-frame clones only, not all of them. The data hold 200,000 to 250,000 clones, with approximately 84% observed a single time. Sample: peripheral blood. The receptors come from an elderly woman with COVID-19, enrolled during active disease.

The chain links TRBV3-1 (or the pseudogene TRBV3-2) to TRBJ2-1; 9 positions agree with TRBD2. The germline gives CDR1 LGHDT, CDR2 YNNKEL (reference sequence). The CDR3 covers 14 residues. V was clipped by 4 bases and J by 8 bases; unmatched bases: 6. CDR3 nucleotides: TGTGCCAGCAGCCGTGGACTAGCGAACCATGAGCAGTTCTTC. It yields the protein CASSRGLANHEQFF.

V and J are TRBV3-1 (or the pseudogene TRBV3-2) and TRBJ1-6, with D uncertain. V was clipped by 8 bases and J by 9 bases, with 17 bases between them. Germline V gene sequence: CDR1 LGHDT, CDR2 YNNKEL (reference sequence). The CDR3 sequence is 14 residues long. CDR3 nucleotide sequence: TGTGCCAGCGTGGGAGGGCGGTTGGTTTCACCCCTCCACTTT. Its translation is CASVGGRLVSPLHF.

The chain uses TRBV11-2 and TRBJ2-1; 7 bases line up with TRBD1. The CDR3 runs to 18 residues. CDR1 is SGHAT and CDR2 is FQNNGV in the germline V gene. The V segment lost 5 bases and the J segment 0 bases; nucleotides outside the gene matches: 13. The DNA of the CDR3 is TGTGCCAGCAGCCCCCGGACAGGCTGGGTTTCCTCCTACAATGAGCAGTTCTTC. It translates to CASSPRTGWVSSYNEQFF. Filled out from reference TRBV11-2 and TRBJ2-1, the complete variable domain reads EAGVAQSPRYKIIEKRQSVAFWCNPISGHATLYWYQQILGQGPKLLIQFQNNGVVDDSQLPKDRFSAERLKGVDSTLKIQPAKLEDSAVYLCASSPRTGWVSSYNEQFFGPGTRLTVL.

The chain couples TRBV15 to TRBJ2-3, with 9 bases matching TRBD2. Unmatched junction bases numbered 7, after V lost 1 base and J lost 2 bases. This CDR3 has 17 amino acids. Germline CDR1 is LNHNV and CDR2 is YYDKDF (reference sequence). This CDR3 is CATSRGSLAGNTDTQYF. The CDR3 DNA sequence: TGTGCCACCAGCAGAGGAAGCCTAGCGGGAAACACAGATACGCAGTATTTT.

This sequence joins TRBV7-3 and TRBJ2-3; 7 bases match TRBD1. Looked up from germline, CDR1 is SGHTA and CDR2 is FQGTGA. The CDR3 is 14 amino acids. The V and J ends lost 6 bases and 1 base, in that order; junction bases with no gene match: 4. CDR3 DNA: TGTGCCAGCAGACTCGACAGGGGCACAGATACGCAGTATTTT. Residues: CASRLDRGTDTQYF.

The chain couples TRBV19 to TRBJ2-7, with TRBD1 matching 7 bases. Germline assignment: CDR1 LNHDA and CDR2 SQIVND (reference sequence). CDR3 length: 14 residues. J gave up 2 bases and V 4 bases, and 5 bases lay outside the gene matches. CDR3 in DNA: TGTGCCAGTAGTACGGGACAGCGCACCTACGAGCAGTACTTC. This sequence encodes CASSTGQRTYEQYF.

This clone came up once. The CDR3 sequence: CASSSGQGWEQYF. CDR3 sequence (DNA): TGTGCCAGCAGCTCGGGACAGGGTTGGGAGCAGTACTTC. This rearrangement joins TRBV11-3 to TRBJ2-7, with 9 bases lining up with TRBD1. Germline assignment: CDR1 SGHNT and CDR2 YENEEA. This CDR3 region has 13 residues. The trim removed 4 bases at V and 7 bases at J, leaving 5 bases unmatched.

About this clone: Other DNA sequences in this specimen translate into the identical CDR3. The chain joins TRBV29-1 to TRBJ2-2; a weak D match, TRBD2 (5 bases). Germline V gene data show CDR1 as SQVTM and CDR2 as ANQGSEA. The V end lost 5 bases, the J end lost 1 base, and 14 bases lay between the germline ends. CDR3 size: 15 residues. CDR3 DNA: TGCAGCGTTCGACGGGGTCAAGGGAACACCGGGGAGCTGTTTTTT. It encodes CSVRRGQGNTGELFF.

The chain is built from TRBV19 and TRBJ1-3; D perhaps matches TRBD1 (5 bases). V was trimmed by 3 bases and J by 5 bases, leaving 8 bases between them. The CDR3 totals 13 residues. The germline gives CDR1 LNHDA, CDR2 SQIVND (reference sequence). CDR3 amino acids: CASSIQGRNTIYF. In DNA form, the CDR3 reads TGTGCCAGTAGTATCCAGGGCAGAAACACCATATATTTT.

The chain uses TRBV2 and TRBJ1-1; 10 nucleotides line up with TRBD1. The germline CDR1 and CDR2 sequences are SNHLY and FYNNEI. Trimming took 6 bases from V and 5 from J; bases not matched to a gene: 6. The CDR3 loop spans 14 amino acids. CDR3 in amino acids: CASSNGQGETEAFF. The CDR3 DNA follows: TGTGCCAGCAGCAATGGACAGGGGGAGACTGAAGCTTTCTTT.

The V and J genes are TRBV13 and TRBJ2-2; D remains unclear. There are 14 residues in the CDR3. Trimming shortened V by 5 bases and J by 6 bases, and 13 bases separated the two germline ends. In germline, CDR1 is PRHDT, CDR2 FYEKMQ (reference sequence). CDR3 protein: CASSLPQNPGELFF. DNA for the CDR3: TGTGCCAGCAGCCTCCCCCAGAATCCCGGGGAGCTGTTTTTT.

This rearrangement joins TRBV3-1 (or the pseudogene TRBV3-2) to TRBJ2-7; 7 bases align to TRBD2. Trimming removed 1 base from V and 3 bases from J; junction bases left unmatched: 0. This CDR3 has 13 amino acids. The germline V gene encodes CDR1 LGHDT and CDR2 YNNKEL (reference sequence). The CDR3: CASSQASGYEQYF. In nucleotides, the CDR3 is TGTGCCAGCAGCCAAGCTAGCGGCTACGAGCAGTACTTC.

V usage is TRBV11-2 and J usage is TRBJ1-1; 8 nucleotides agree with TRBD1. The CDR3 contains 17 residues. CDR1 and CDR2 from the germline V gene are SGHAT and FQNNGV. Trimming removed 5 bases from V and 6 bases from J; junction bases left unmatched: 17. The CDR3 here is CASSPAGTGFSWAEAFF. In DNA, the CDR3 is TGTGCCAGCAGCCCGGCCGGGACAGGCTTTTCGTGGGCTGAAGCTTTCTTT.

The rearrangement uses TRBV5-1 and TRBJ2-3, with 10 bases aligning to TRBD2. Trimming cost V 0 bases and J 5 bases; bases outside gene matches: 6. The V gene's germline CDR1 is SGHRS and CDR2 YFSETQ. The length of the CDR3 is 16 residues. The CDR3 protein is CASSLGAGGPGDTQYF. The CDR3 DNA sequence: TGCGCCAGCAGCTTGGGAGCGGGAGGGCCTGGAGATACGCAGTATTTT.

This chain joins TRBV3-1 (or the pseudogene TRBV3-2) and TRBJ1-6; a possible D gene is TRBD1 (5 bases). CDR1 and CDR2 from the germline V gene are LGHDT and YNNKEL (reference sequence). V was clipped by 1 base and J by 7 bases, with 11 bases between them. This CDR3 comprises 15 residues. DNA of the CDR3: TGTGCCAGCAGCCAAGTGGCGGGGACGAATTCACCCCTCCACTTT. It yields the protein CASSQVAGTNSPLHF.

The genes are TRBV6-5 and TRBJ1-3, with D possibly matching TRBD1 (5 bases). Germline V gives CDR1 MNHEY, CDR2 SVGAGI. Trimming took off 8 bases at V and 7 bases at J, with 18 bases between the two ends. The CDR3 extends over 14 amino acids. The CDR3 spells CASWGGTGGNTIYF. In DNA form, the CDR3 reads TGTGCCAGCTGGGGGGGGACGGGAGGGAACACCATATATTTT.

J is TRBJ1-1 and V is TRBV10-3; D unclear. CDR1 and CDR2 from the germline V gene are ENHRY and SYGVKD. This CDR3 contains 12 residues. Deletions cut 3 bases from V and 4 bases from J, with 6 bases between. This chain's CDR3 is CAISDTTTEAFF. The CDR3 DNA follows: TGTGCCATCAGTGATACTACCACTGAAGCTTTCTTT.

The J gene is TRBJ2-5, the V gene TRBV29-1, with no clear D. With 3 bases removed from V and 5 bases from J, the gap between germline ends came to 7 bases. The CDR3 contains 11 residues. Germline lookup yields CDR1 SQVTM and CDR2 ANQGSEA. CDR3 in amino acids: CSVDGYETQYF. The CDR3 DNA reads TGCAGCGTTGACGGGTATGAGACCCAGTACTTC. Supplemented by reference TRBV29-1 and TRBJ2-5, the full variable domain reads SAVISQKPSRDICQRGTSLTIQCQVDSQVTMMFWYRQQPGQSLTLIATANQGSEATYESGFVIDKFPISRPNLTFSTLTVSNMSPEDSSIYLCSVDGYETQYFGPGTRLLVL.

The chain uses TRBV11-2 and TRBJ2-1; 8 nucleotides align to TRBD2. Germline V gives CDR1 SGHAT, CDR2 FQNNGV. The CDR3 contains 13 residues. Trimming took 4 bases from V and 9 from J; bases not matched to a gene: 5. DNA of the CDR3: TGTGCCAGCAGCTCGAGCGGGGGTCTTGAGCAGTTCTTC. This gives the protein CASSSSGGLEQFF.

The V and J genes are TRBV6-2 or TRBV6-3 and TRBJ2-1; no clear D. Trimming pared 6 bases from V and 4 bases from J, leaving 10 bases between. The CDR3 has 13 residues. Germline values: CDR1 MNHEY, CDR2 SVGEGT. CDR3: CASSLRVYNEQFF. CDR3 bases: TGTGCCAGCAGCCTACGGGTTTACAATGAGCAGTTCTTC.

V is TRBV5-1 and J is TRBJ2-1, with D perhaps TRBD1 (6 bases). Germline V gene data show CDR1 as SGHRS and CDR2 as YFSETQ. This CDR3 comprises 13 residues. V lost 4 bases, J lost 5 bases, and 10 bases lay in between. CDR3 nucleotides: TGCGCCAGCAGCAGGGGGACGGACAATGAGCAGTTCTTC. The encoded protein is CASSRGTDNEQFF.

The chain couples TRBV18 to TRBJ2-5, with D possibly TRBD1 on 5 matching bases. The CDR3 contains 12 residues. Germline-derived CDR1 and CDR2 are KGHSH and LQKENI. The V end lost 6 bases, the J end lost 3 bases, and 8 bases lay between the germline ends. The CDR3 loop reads CASSLREETQYF. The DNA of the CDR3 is TGTGCCAGCTCTCTCAGGGAAGAGACCCAGTACTTC.

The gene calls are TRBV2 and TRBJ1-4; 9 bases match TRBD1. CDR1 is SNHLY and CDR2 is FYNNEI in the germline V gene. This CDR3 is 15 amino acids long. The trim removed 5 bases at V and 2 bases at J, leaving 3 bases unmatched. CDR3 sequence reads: CASSRTGVTNEKLFF. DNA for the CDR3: TGTGCCAGCAGTCGGACAGGGGTTACTAATGAAAAACTGTTTTTT.